Below, 21 T cell receptor beta chains from the same sample are listed, as sequenced in a study of CD8 T cells in ankylosing spondylitis. TCRdb re-called the 5' RACE reads through MiXCR, storing one row per CDR3 protein. This sample has almost 250,000 distinct CDR3 sequences; under 35% occur once, and the top ten carry approximately 4.4%. Sequenced input: blood, either unsorted or a sorted T cell fraction (not recorded which). These receptors originate from a male donor with ankylosing spondylitis or in good health (not recorded which).

The rearrangement uses TRBV6-5 and TRBJ2-5; 9 bases are a match to TRBD2. V was clipped by 2 bases and J by 1 base; unmatched bases: 2. Germline loops: CDR1 MNHEY, CDR2 SVGAGI. CDR3 length: 15 amino acids. The CDR3 DNA follows: TGTGCCAGCAGTTACCTAGCGGGGAGCCAAGAGACCCAGTACTTC. Its protein product is CASSYLAGSQETQYF.

The V call is TRBV6-5, the J call TRBJ2-3; 8 bases are a match to TRBD1. Germline values: CDR1 MNHEY, CDR2 SVGAGI. Trimming took 0 bases from V and 6 from J; bases not matched to a gene: 11. The CDR3 runs to 17 residues. CDR3 amino acids: CASSYSKQGATSDTQYF. In DNA form, the CDR3 reads TGTGCCAGCAGTTACTCTAAGCAGGGGGCTACCTCCGATACGCAGTATTTT.

This clonotype has more than one count but fewer than ten. V gene TRBV11-2 combines with J gene TRBJ1-5; D remains ambiguous. The V gene lost 4 bases and the J gene lost 0 bases, with 7 bases spanning the gap. The CDR3 runs to 14 residues. In germline, CDR1 is SGHAT, CDR2 FQNNGV. CDR3 coding DNA: TGTGCCAGCAGCTGGAGGAATAGCAATCAGCCCCAGCATTTT. Its protein is CASSWRNSNQPQHF. Combining the CDR3 with reference TRBV11-2 and TRBJ1-5 gives the whole variable domain EAGVAQSPRYKIIEKRQSVAFWCNPISGHATLYWYQQILGQGPKLLIQFQNNGVVDDSQLPKDRFSAERLKGVDSTLKIQPAKLEDSAVYLCASSWRNSNQPQHFGDGTRLSIL.

This clonotype was observed a few times. The CDR3 loop is CASSFSPGADTQYF. CDR3 DNA sequence: TGCGCCAGCAGCTTTTCCCCAGGGGCAGATACGCAGTATTTT. This chain joins TRBV5-1 and TRBJ2-3; D possibly corresponds to TRBD1 (6 bases). The CDR3 extends over 14 amino acids. The germline V gene encodes CDR1 SGHRS and CDR2 YFSETQ. Trimming cost V 2 bases and J 4 bases, with 11 bases left between them.

This clonotype was detected ten times or more. The chain uses TRBV20-1 and TRBJ2-1; D ambiguous. The CDR3 sequence is 16 residues long. V lost 0 bases to trimming and J lost 1 base, with 13 bases between them. Germline CDR1 DFQATT, CDR2 SNEGSKA (reference sequence). The DNA of the CDR3 is TGCAGTGCTAGAGAAGTACAGAGTAGTTCCTACAATGAGCAGTTCTTC. It encodes CSAREVQSSSYNEQFF.

The chain combines TRBV27 with TRBJ2-1; no firm D call. The germline V gene encodes CDR1 MNHEY and CDR2 SMNVEV (reference sequence). The CDR3 sequence is 16 residues long. Trimming took off 4 bases at V and 0 bases at J, with 13 bases between the two ends. The CDR3 here is CASSSPLESSYNEQFF. CDR3 sequence (DNA): TGTGCCAGCAGTTCCCCCCTGGAAAGCTCCTACAATGAGCAGTTCTTC.

V gene TRBV2 combines with J gene TRBJ2-7; D is tentatively TRBD1 or TRBD2 (5 bases each). Per the germline V gene, CDR1 is SNHLY and CDR2 is FYNNEI. The CDR3 extends over 10 amino acids. Trimming shortened V by 6 bases and J by 9 bases, and 9 bases separated the two germline ends. CDR3 bases: TGTGCCAGCAGGGCTGGGGGGCAGTACTTC. Translating it yields CASRAGGQYF.

The rearrangement joins TRBV2 to TRBJ2-3, with D hard to call. CDR3 size: 13 residues. Germline CDR1 SNHLY, CDR2 FYNNEI. Trimming left V 0 bases short and J 7 bases short, with 8 bases between. CDR3: CASSEASPNTQYF. The CDR3 DNA sequence: TGTGCCAGCAGTGAAGCGTCTCCCAATACGCAGTATTTT.

The chain has TRBV7-9 and TRBJ2-2; D gene uncertain. The CDR3 has 17 amino acids. CDR1 SEHNR and CDR2 FQNEAQ come from the germline V gene (reference sequence). Trimming removed 7 bases from V and 4 bases from J, with 22 bases in between. The CDR3 DNA is TGTGCCAGCACCGCGCCTCTGGAAAGCACATCCACCGGGGAGCTGTTTTTT. It translates to CASTAPLESTSTGELFF.

The chain employs TRBV20-1 and TRBJ2-7; D unresolved. The CDR3 has 12 amino acids. V lost 5 bases to trimming and J lost 0 bases, with 8 bases between them. Germline loops: CDR1 DFQATT, CDR2 SNEGSKA (reference sequence). CDR3 region: CSALTGSYEQYF. In DNA form, the CDR3 reads TGCAGTGCTTTGACCGGCTCCTACGAGCAGTACTTC.

This chain links TRBV4-1 with TRBJ2-7; D gene ambiguous. Between the trimmed V and J ends, which lost 4 bases and 0 bases, there was a span of 10 bases. The CDR3 is 14 amino acids. Germline loops: CDR1 MGHRA, CDR2 YSYEKL. The DNA of the CDR3 is TGCGCCAGCAGCCCTCCGGCCAGCTCCTACGAGCAGTACTTC. This codes for CASSPPASSYEQYF.

The V and J genes are TRBV20-1 and TRBJ2-7; no definite D call. Germline CDR1 DFQATT, CDR2 SNEGSKA (reference sequence). The V end lost 1 base, the J end lost 6 bases, and 19 bases lay between the germline ends. This CDR3 is 15 amino acids long. The CDR3: CSARVTNPPIREQYF. DNA of the CDR3: TGCAGTGCTAGAGTAACCAACCCCCCTATCCGCGAGCAGTACTTC.

The rearrangement links TRBV4-1 to TRBJ2-7; 8 positions match TRBD1. V gave up 0 bases and J gave up 3 bases; unmatched junction bases: 4. Germline-derived CDR1 and CDR2 are MGHRA and YSYEKL. This CDR3 is 15 amino acids long. As DNA, the CDR3 is TGCGCCAGCAGCCAAGACCATGGACAGGGCTACGAGCAGTACTTC. Encoded protein: CASSQDHGQGYEQYF.

This clonotype was counted a few times. The junction and the germline gene differ at one end; a read error may be behind it. V is TRBV7-9 and J is TRBJ1-2, with a weak D call TRBD1 (5 bases). Per germline, CDR1 SEHNR and CDR2 FQNEAQ (reference sequence). The CDR3 extends over 10 amino acids. CDR3 nucleotides: TGTGCCAGCAGCGTCAGGACGGACACTTTC. Encoded protein: CASSVRTDTF. Filled out from reference TRBV7-9 and TRBJ1-2, the complete variable domain reads DTGVSQNPRHKITKRGQNVTFRCDPISEHNRLYWYRQTLGQGPEFLTYFQNEAQLEKSRLLSDRFSAERPKGSFSTLEIQRTEQGDSAMYLCASSVRTDTFGSGTRLTVV.

Only one count was recorded for this clonotype. The gene calls are TRBV7-6 and TRBJ2-1; 7 positions agree with TRBD1. With V trimmed by 5 bases and J by 0 bases, 7 bases remained unmatched. Germline V lookup: CDR1 SGHVS, CDR2 FNYEAQ. There are 16 residues in the CDR3. The CDR3 protein is CASSPGQHSSYNEQFF. The CDR3 region has the DNA TGTGCCAGCAGCCCGGGACAGCACAGCTCCTACAATGAGCAGTTCTTC.

This clonotype was seen a few times. J is TRBJ2-4 and V is TRBV6-1; 7 bases are shared with TRBD2. V lost 11 bases, J lost 1 base, and 11 bases stayed unmatched. The CDR3 is made up of 15 amino acids. Germline CDR1 MNHNS, CDR2 SASEGT. The CDR3 here is CASRGSGNAKNIQYF. The CDR3 bases are TGTGCCTCCCGGGGCAGCGGGAATGCCAAAAACATTCAGTACTTC.

This clonotype was found a few times. This chain connects TRBV10-3 to TRBJ2-5, with TRBD2 as a possible D gene (6 bases). Germline V CDR1 and CDR2: ENHRY, SYGVKD. V lost 6 bases, J lost 5 bases, and 19 bases lay in between. The CDR3 has 15 residues. The CDR3 region is CAISWEASGRETQYF. The CDR3, as DNA: TGTGCCATCAGCTGGGAGGCCTCTGGTCGGGAGACCCAGTACTTC.

This rearrangement joins TRBV20-1 to TRBJ1-5; the D gene is possibly TRBD1 (5 bases). The CDR3 has 13 amino acids. The V end was cut by 1 base, the J end by 6 bases, with 10 bases between. CDR1 and CDR2 (germline): DFQATT, SNEGSKA (reference sequence). The CDR3, as DNA: TGCAGTGCTAGAGGGGGGAGACCTCAGCCCCAGCATTTT. It encodes CSARGGRPQPQHF.

This clonotype was found a few times. The chain combines TRBV20-1 with TRBJ2-1, with D tentatively TRBD1 (6 bases). CDR3 length: 15 residues. CDR1 and CDR2 (germline): DFQATT, SNEGSKA (reference sequence). The V end was cut by 3 bases, the J end by 10 bases, with 22 bases between. The CDR3, as DNA: TGCAGTGCTAGTAGTGGGGGCCTTCCCTCGGGGGAGCAGTTCTTC. Its protein is CSASSGGLPSGEQFF.

There are a few counts of this clonotype. V gene TRBV6-4 combines with J gene TRBJ2-5; 9 bases are a match to TRBD1. This CDR3 comprises 15 residues. The V gene end was trimmed by 3 bases and the J gene end by 1 base; junction bases not matched to a gene: 3. Germline lookup yields CDR1 MRHNA and CDR2 SNTAGT. In DNA form, the CDR3 reads TGTGCCAGCAGTGAACCGGGACAGGGCCAAGAGACCCAGTACTTC. It encodes CASSEPGQGQETQYF.

The chain is built from TRBV20-1 and TRBJ1-1, with D perhaps matching TRBD1 (6 bases). Germline lookup yields CDR1 DFQATT and CDR2 SNEGSKA (reference sequence). Trimming removed 1 base from V and 4 bases from J, with 13 bases in between. The CDR3 sequence is 14 residues long. The CDR3 is CSARVGAPSTEAFF. Here the CDR3 DNA reads TGCAGTGCTAGAGTGGGGGCGCCGAGCACTGAAGCTTTCTTT.